This T cell receptor beta chain originates from a study of a mutant IDH1 vaccine in newly diagnosed glioma. Background on the study: Treated patients were roughly 62% male, 37.5% female, mean age 40.4 years.

Of note for this clone: Its antigen is unidentified.

Time point reported: week 23, last vaccination. In the vaccine, a single dose held 300 ug of the mutant IDH1 20-mer peptide, along with topical imiquimod. New astrocytomas of WHO grade 3 or 4 that were IDH1-mutant and ATRX-lost were found in the donors. The CDR3 consists of 11 residues. Germline values: CDR1 SGHDN, CDR2 FVKESK. Trimming removed 3 bases at V and 9 bases at J, with 8 bases between. Measured with immunoSEQ multiplex PCR; TCRdb has only the in-frame clones, and not every one. The sample comprises tens of thousands of clones, about three quarters of which are singletons, and 4% to 6.5% rests with the top ten.

The clonotype originates from a man aged 45 to 65 with glioma. Sequences were derived from PBMCs, sampled from a glioma patient whose treatment included an IDH1 peptide vaccine. This sequence joins TRBV14 and TRBJ1-2, with D possibly being TRBD1 (5 bases). In nucleotides, the CDR3 is TGTGCCAGCAGCCATGGGGGGAGCTACACCTTC. It translates to CASSHGGSYTF.